The 24 T cell receptor beta chains below come from one sample, sequenced in a study of blood T cells in healthy people across ages. For the second PCR, which ran for roughly 7 to 11 cycles, a sample-barcoded 5' primer and a J-beta primer mix were used. TCRdb re-analysed the 5' RACE reads in MiXCR, keeping a single row per CDR3 protein. The table lists roughly 1.7 million distinct CDR3 sequences, about 31% of them singletons. Input material: blood. The receptors here all came from a woman under 40 in good health.

The chain joins TRBV9 to TRBJ2-7; D perhaps matches TRBD2 (5 bases). Trimming took off 1 base at V and 5 bases at J, with 13 bases between the two ends. CDR3 length equals 14 residues. Germline V gives CDR1 SGDLS, CDR2 YYNGEE. CDR3 nucleotide sequence: TGTGCCAGCAGCGTAAGTGGCGGGTTCGACGAGCAGTACTTC. It codes for CASSVSGGFDEQYF.

The rearrangement joins TRBV5-1 to TRBJ1-1; no definite D call. This CDR3 comprises 14 residues. Germline V CDR1 and CDR2: SGHRS, YFSETQ. Trimming left V 1 base short and J 5 bases short, with 12 bases between. CDR3 nucleotide sequence: TGCGCCAGCAGCTTGTTGGGGAGTTGGACTGAAGCTTTCTTT. It codes for CASSLLGSWTEAFF. Together with reference TRBV5-1 and TRBJ1-1, the CDR3 gives the full variable domain: KAGVTQTPRYLIKTRGQQVTLSCSPISGHRSVSWYQQTPGQGLQFLFEYFSETQRNKGNFPGRFSGRQFSNSRSEMNVSTLELGDSALYLCASSLLGSWTEAFFGQGTRLTVV.

In this sample, this clonotype turned up a few times. V usage is TRBV5-5 and J usage is TRBJ2-3; D not certain. The CDR3 extends over 12 amino acids. CDR1 is SGHKS and CDR2 is YYEKEE in the germline V gene (reference sequence). V was cut by 4 bases and J by 4 bases, with 7 bases left in between. The CDR3 DNA reads TGTGCCAGCAGCCCCCACCCAGATACGCAGTATTTT. Translated: CASSPHPDTQYF. Variable domain in full (rest from reference TRBV5-5 and TRBJ2-3): DAGVTQSPTHLIKTRGQQVTLRCSPISGHKSVSWYQQVLGQGPQFIFQYYEKEERGRGNFPDRFSARQFPNYSSELNVNALLLGDSALYLCASSPHPDTQYFGPGTRLTVL.

This clonotype was observed a few times. CDR3 residues: CASSQLFPSGGYTF. In nucleotides, the CDR3 is TGCGCCAGCAGCCAATTGTTTCCCTCTGGTGGCTACACCTTC. The rearrangement links TRBV4-1 to TRBJ1-2, with unresolved D. The CDR3 consists of 14 residues. Germline V gene lookup returns CDR1 MGHRA and CDR2 YSYEKL. Trimming took 2 bases from V and 7 from J, leaving 14 bases between them.

This clonotype was counted only a few times. Mismatch with germline at one junction end may stem from a read error. In nucleotides, the CDR3 is TGCGCCGGCAGCCCCTTAAGGGGGGGAACCGACGAGCAGTACTTC. Amino acid sequence: CAGSPLRGGTDEQYF. V and J are TRBV5-1 and TRBJ2-5; D may be TRBD2 (7 bases). TRBJ2-7 explains the end of the DNA better; the J call may be wrong. The CDR3 loop spans 15 amino acids. Germline CDR1 and CDR2: SGHRS and YFSETQ.

V usage is TRBV6-1 and J usage is TRBJ2-1, with 11 bases aligning to TRBD2. This CDR3 is 15 amino acids long. The junction had 10 bases not matched to a gene; V was cut back by 6 bases and J by 9 bases. Germline-derived CDR1 and CDR2 are MNHNS and SASEGT. The CDR3 DNA reads as TGTGCCAGCAGGGCGGGACTAGCGGAAAGTGGTGAGCAGTTCTTC. Translation gives CASRAGLAESGEQFF.

The V call is TRBV11-2, the J call TRBJ1-1, with a tentative D call TRBD1 (5 bases). The CDR3 is 12 amino acids. In germline, CDR1 is SGHAT, CDR2 FQNNGV. The germline V and J ends were trimmed by 2 bases and 11 bases, with 12 bases remaining between them. The CDR3 sequence: CASSLPAGWAFF. The CDR3 nucleotides are TGTGCCAGCAGCTTACCCGCAGGGTGGGCTTTCTTT.

The chain uses TRBV20-1 and TRBJ2-7; D ambiguous. The CDR3 is 12 amino acids. CDR1 is DFQATT, CDR2 SNEGSKA, per germline (reference sequence). With 2 bases removed from V and 5 bases from J, the gap between germline ends came to 10 bases. CDR3 loop: CSARYTDDEQYF. The CDR3 DNA reads as TGCAGTGCTAGATACACAGACGACGAGCAGTACTTC.

This chain uses TRBV7-2 with TRBJ2-3; perhaps TRBD2 as D (6 bases). Per germline, CDR1 SGHTA and CDR2 FQGNSA. The CDR3 sequence is 16 residues long. V lost 4 bases and J 6 bases, leaving 20 bases between the germline ends. The CDR3 protein is CASSYLRVGGGDTQYF. As DNA, the CDR3 is TGTGCCAGCAGCTATCTTCGAGTGGGGGGTGGCGATACGCAGTATTTT. Based on the CDR3 plus reference TRBV7-2 and TRBJ2-3, the full variable domain is GAGVSQSPSNKVTEKGKDVELRCDPISGHTALYWYRQSLGQGLEFLIYFQGNSAPDKSGLPSDRFSAERTGGSVSTLTIQRTQQEDSAVYLCASSYLRVGGGDTQYFGPGTRLTVL.

This clonotype was counted a few times. The chain is built from TRBV6-2 or TRBV6-3 and TRBJ2-1; 13 bases match TRBD2. Germline loops: CDR1 MNHEY, CDR2 SVGEGT. With V trimmed by 6 bases and J by 9 bases, 14 bases remained unmatched. The length of the CDR3 is 17 residues. CDR3 region: CASSHPAGLAGLGEQFF. CDR3 sequence (DNA): TGTGCCAGCAGCCACCCCGCGGGACTAGCGGGGTTGGGTGAGCAGTTCTTC.

Remarks on this clonotype: Sequence at one end of the junction differs from germline and may be a read error. This sequence joins TRBV20-1 and TRBJ2-3; the D gene could be TRBD1 or TRBD2 (5 bases each). Germline V lookup: CDR1 DFQATT, CDR2 SNEGSKA (reference sequence). The CDR3 is 16 amino acids. CDR3 protein: CSPRSDARGITDTQYF. The CDR3, as DNA: TGCAGTCCTAGATCAGACGCGAGGGGAATCACTGATACGCAGTATTTT.

Remarks on this clonotype: A much larger clone lies a single base off, so this may be a read error. This chain uses TRBV20-1 with TRBJ2-7, with TRBD1 matching 7 bases. The ends lost 0 bases at V and 6 bases at J; junction bases unmatched: 8. The CDR3 spans 14 residues. Per germline, CDR1 DFQATT and CDR2 SNEGSKA (reference sequence). This chain's CDR3 is CSARDRDRACEQYF. CDR3 nucleotides: TGCAGTGCTAGAGATAGAGACAGGGCCTGCGAGCAGTACTTC.

This clonotype was seen only once. The chain combines TRBV12-3 or TRBV12-4 with TRBJ1-1; TRBD1 is a possible D gene (5 bases). Trimming removed 7 bases from V and 1 base from J, with 16 bases in between. The CDR3 is made up of 15 amino acids. The CDR3, as DNA: TGTGCCAGCACCCCTGGGGGAAATAAGAACACTGAAGCTTTCTTT. This sequence encodes CASTPGGNKNTEAFF.

In this sample, this clonotype turned up a few times. The chain couples TRBV4-2 to TRBJ1-5; D might be TRBD1 (5 bases). CDR3 length: 17 amino acids. Trimming removed 0 bases at V and 3 bases at J, with 15 bases between. Germline CDR1 LGHNA, CDR2 YNFKEQ. CDR3 sequence: CASSQEGGQGFNQPQHF. The CDR3 DNA reads TGTGCCAGCAGCCAAGAAGGCGGGCAGGGTTTCAATCAGCCCCAGCATTTT.

The chain joins TRBV20-1 to TRBJ2-6, with 11 bases lining up with TRBD1. The germline gives CDR1 DFQATT, CDR2 SNEGSKA (reference sequence). The CDR3 spans 16 residues. The ends lost 5 bases at V and 2 bases at J; junction bases unmatched: 5. CDR3 bases: TGCAGTGCTCCCCGGGACAGGGGGACTGGGGCCAACGTCCTGACTTTC. This encodes CSAPRDRGTGANVLTF.

CDR3 DNA sequence: TGCAGTGCTAAGGAGGGGGTTTGGGCTTATTCACCCCTCCACTTT. Residues: CSAKEGVWAYSPLHF. The V and J genes are TRBV20-1 and TRBJ1-6; possible D gene TRBD1, 6 bases. Trimming left V 4 bases short and J 8 bases short, with 18 bases between. Per the germline V gene, CDR1 is DFQATT and CDR2 is SNEGSKA (reference sequence). The CDR3 sequence is 15 residues long.

The rearrangement joins TRBV20-1 to TRBJ2-7; 7 bases align to TRBD1. The CDR3 sequence is 15 residues long. Looked up from germline, CDR1 is DFQATT and CDR2 is SNEGSKA (reference sequence). The V and J ends lost 0 bases and 6 bases, in that order; junction bases with no gene match: 11. CDR3 sequence: CSARDLRQGSGEQYF. The CDR3 nucleotides are TGCAGTGCTAGAGATCTTCGACAGGGTTCGGGCGAGCAGTACTTC.

The table lists this clonotype with many counts. V usage is TRBV20-1 and J usage is TRBJ2-7; 7 nucleotides agree with TRBD1. After removal of 4 bases from V and 3 bases from J, the junction contained 15 bases not matched to a gene. Germline V gene data show CDR1 as DFQATT and CDR2 as SNEGSKA (reference sequence). There are 16 residues in the CDR3. CDR3 residues: CSAIQYGVRGYYEQYF. CDR3 nucleotide sequence: TGCAGTGCTATTCAGTATGGGGTCAGGGGGTACTACGAGCAGTACTTC.

The chain joins TRBV20-1 to TRBJ1-2; D gene ambiguous. CDR3 size: 13 residues. The germline gives CDR1 DFQATT, CDR2 SNEGSKA (reference sequence). V dropped 3 bases and J dropped 8 bases, with 16 bases sitting between them. In DNA, the CDR3 is TGCAGTGCTAGTCCAGCCCTACCCTCCGGCTACACCTTC. It specifies CSASPALPSGYTF.

Points on this clonotype: This may be a read error: a much more frequent sequence differs by one nucleotide. The chain joins TRBV5-1 to TRBJ2-1; 9 nucleotides agree with TRBD1. Per the germline V gene, CDR1 is SGHRS and CDR2 is YFSETQ. The CDR3 extends over 14 amino acids. CDR3 sequence (DNA): TGCGCCAGCAGCTTGCAGGACAGGGGTAATGAGCGGTTCTTC. Protein sequence: CASSLQDRGNERFF. Full variable domain (missing parts from reference TRBV5-1 and TRBJ2-1): KAGVTQTPRYLIKTRGQQVTLSCSPISGHRSVSWYQQTPGQGLQFLFEYFSETQRNKGNFPGRFSGRQFSNSRSEMNVSTLELGDSALYLCASSLQDRGNERFFGPGTRLTVL.

V gene TRBV15 combines with J gene TRBJ2-1; D gene uncertain. This CDR3 contains 13 residues. Germline V CDR1 and CDR2: LNHNV, YYDKDF (reference sequence). Trimming removed 0 bases at V and 10 bases at J, with 10 bases between. CDR3 region: CATSRDLDQEQFF. DNA of the CDR3: TGTGCCACCAGCAGAGATCTCGATCAAGAGCAGTTCTTC.

DNA of the CDR3: TGTGCCAGCACTAGCGAGGGGGTGGGGGGAAACTATGGCTACACCTTC. Protein: CASTSEGVGGNYGYTF. J is TRBJ1-2 and V is TRBV6-6; D perhaps matches TRBD1 (6 bases). This CDR3 region has 16 residues. Looked up from germline, CDR1 is MNHNY and CDR2 is SVGAGI (reference sequence). The V and J ends lost 7 bases and 2 bases respectively, with 20 bases between them.

CDR3 in DNA: TGTGCCAGCAGTTTCTGGGGACAGGCCCAAGCGGGACTAGATACGCAGTATTTT. This codes for CASSFWGQAQAGLDTQYF. This chain joins TRBV28 and TRBJ2-3, with a weak D call TRBD1 (8 bases). CDR3 length: 18 amino acids. Germline V gene lookup returns CDR1 MDHEN and CDR2 SYDVKM. V lost 3 bases and J 5 bases, leaving 24 bases between the germline ends.

In DNA form, the CDR3 reads TGTGCCAGCAGCCAGGGGACTTTTGACTACGAGCAGTACTTC. This gives the protein CASSQGTFDYEQYF. The chain recombines TRBV3-1 with TRBJ2-7; D perhaps matches TRBD2 (6 bases). V gave up 3 bases and J gave up 3 bases, with 12 bases separating them. This CDR3 is built from 14 residues. Germline lookup yields CDR1 LGHDT and CDR2 YNNKEL (reference sequence).